This T cell receptor beta chain was observed in a study of response to subunit inactivated influenza vaccine. Points from the study as a whole: The authors offered the suggestion that each seasonal influenza vaccination recruits few new T cells.

TCRdb re-called the RT-PCR reads with MiXCR, one entry per CDR3 protein. The sample yields over 750,000 distinct CDR3 sequences, 21% seen once. Germline values: CDR1 LNHNV, CDR2 YYDKDF (reference sequence). V lost 1 base and J lost 1, with 12 bases in between. The CDR3 is made up of 16 amino acids. Comments on this clonotype: As yet, its antigen is unknown.

The chain carries TRBV15 and TRBJ2-3, with D perhaps assigned TRBD1 or TRBD2 (5 bases each). The sample in question was PBMCs from blood, obtained roughly 5 days after vaccination. The sequence derives from a man in his fifties or sixties who received an inactivated influenza vaccine. The CDR3, as DNA: TGTGCCACCAGCAGAGCCCCAGGGCGGGGCACAGATACGCAGTATTTT. Amino acids: CATSRAPGRGTDTQYF. Drawing the rest from reference TRBV15 and TRBJ2-3, the complete variable domain is DAMVIQNPRYQVTQFGKPVTLSCSQTLNHNVMYWYQQKSSQAPKLLFHYYDKDFNNEADTPDNFQSRRPNTSFCFLDIRSPGLGDTAMYLCATSRAPGRGTDTQYFGPGTRLTVL.